These 15 T cell receptor beta chains came from one sample sequenced in a study of cytotoxic CD8 clonotypes in ibrutinib-treated CLL (dated by TCRdb to 2020 to 2023). The label giving this sample's time point can be read as: 12 months on ibrutinib. Library creation used the immunoSEQ multiplex PCR assay. Held by TCRdb, this immuneACCESS table contains in-frame sequences only and omits some clones. Under half of the omission traces to an unresolved V gene where checked; the cause of the rest is unknown. Recorded for this sample are more than 110,000 clones; 75% to 95% of them occurred a single time. The ten largest account for about 10% of the sample. The specimen comprised PBMCs, sampled after 12 months of ibrutinib treatment. The receptors were gathered from a human donor with chronic lymphocytic leukemia.

The chain carries TRBV27 and TRBJ2-7; TRBD2 matches 9 bases. The ends lost 8 bases at V and 5 bases at J; junction bases unmatched: 7. CDR3 length: 13 amino acids. From germline, CDR1 is MNHEY and CDR2 SMNVEV (reference sequence). CDR3 bases: TGTGCCAGCTCGGGCGGGAGGGCCCACGAGCAGTACTTC. This encodes CASSGGRAHEQYF.

This chain connects TRBV19 to TRBJ1-5, with D possibly TRBD1 on 6 matching bases. The CDR3 loop spans 15 amino acids. Per germline, CDR1 LNHDA and CDR2 SQIVND (reference sequence). V was clipped by 7 bases and J by 3 bases, with 16 bases between them. CDR3 nucleotides: TGTGCCAGTACTGATTTGGACAGCTACAATCAGCCCCAGCATTTT. It specifies CASTDLDSYNQPQHF.

This rearrangement joins TRBV5-5 to TRBJ1-4; D gene unclear. There are 14 residues in the CDR3. Trimming left V 4 bases short and J 6 bases short, with 13 bases between. CDR1 and CDR2 from the germline V gene are SGHKS and YYEKEE (reference sequence). CDR3: CASSPIGRDEKLFF. The CDR3 nucleotides are TGTGCCAGCAGCCCGATAGGGAGGGATGAAAAACTGTTTTTT.

The table lists this clone with a count of one. The chain uses TRBV28 and TRBJ2-6, with D unclear. The CDR3 sequence is 14 residues long. CDR1 is MDHEN and CDR2 is SYDVKM in the germline V gene. Trimming removed 5 bases from V and 2 bases from J, with 7 bases in between. The CDR3 loop reads CASSRSAGANVLTF. As DNA, the CDR3 is TGTGCCAGCAGTAGGTCGGCTGGGGCCAACGTCCTGACTTTC.

This chain links TRBV19 with TRBJ1-5; D ambiguous. The V end lost 2 bases, the J end lost 10 bases, and 9 bases lay between the germline ends. Germline CDR1 and CDR2: LNHDA and SQIVND (reference sequence). The CDR3 has 12 amino acids. CDR3: CASSIRRTPQHF. The CDR3 DNA follows: TGTGCCAGTAGTATAAGGCGGACTCCCCAGCATTTT. The entire variable domain, with the rest obtained from reference TRBV19 and TRBJ1-5, is as follows: DGGITQSPKYLFRKEGQNVTLSCEQNLNHDAMYWYRQDPGQGLRLIYYSQIVNDFQKGDIAEGYSVSREKKESFPLTVTSAQKNPTAFYLCASSIRRTPQHFGDGTRLSIL.

The CDR3 DNA sequence: TGTGCCAGCTCACCAATCACTAGCGCCACAGATACGCAGTATTTT. It codes for CASSPITSATDTQYF. V usage is TRBV18 and J usage is TRBJ2-3; 7 nucleotides line up with TRBD2. The CDR3 consists of 15 residues. Germline V gene data show CDR1 as KGHSH and CDR2 as LQKENI. The V and J ends lost 2 bases and 2 bases, in that order; junction bases with no gene match: 4. The complete variable domain, with remaining parts taken from reference TRBV18 and TRBJ2-3, reads NAGVMQNPRHLVRRRGQEARLRCSPMKGHSHVYWYRQLPEEGLKFMVYLQKENIIDESGMPKERFSAEFPKEGPSILRIQQVVRGDSAAYFCASSPITSATDTQYFGPGTRLTVL.

This clone was seen once. The chain links TRBV30 to TRBJ1-5, with D unresolved. The germline CDR1 and CDR2 sequences are GTSNPN and SVGIG (reference sequence). The CDR3 loop spans 13 amino acids. V shed 1 base and J shed 5 bases, with 9 bases lying between them. CDR3 DNA: TGTGCCTGGAGTGCAGGAGGTCATCAGCCCCAGCATTTT. The encoded protein is CAWSAGGHQPQHF.

The chain carries TRBV5-8 and TRBJ2-7; 9 bases are shared with TRBD1. The CDR3 contains 15 residues. CDR1 SGHTS and CDR2 YDEGEE come from the germline V gene. The ends lost 0 bases at V and 6 bases at J; junction bases unmatched: 7. The DNA of the CDR3 is TGTGCCAGCAGCTTGGATGGGGACAGGGACTCCGAGCAGTACTTC. This sequence encodes CASSLDGDRDSEQYF.

The V and J genes are TRBV15 and TRBJ1-5; the D is unclear. Germline-derived CDR1 and CDR2 are LNHNV and YYDKDF (reference sequence). This CDR3 has 14 residues. V lost 4 bases and J lost 2, with 9 bases in between. For the CDR3, the DNA is TGTGCCACCAGCACCGGGCCCGGCAATCAGCCCCAGCATTTT. Residues: CATSTGPGNQPQHF.

The J gene is TRBJ2-7, the V gene TRBV30; possible D gene TRBD1, 5 bases. Germline CDR1 is GTSNPN and CDR2 is SVGIG (reference sequence). The CDR3 has 14 residues. The germline V and J ends were trimmed by 0 bases and 0 bases, with 9 bases remaining between them. CDR3 region: CAWSVGASSYEQYF. In nucleotides, the CDR3 is TGTGCCTGGAGTGTTGGGGCAAGCTCCTACGAGCAGTACTTC.

This chain joins TRBV15 and TRBJ2-3, with unresolved D. V shed 5 bases and J shed 1 base, with 10 bases lying between them. This CDR3 spans 14 amino acids. CDR1 LNHNV and CDR2 YYDKDF come from the germline V gene (reference sequence). The CDR3: CATSLSSRTDTQYF. The CDR3 DNA follows: TGTGCCACCAGCCTTAGCAGTCGCACAGATACGCAGTATTTT.

V and J are TRBV7-2 and TRBJ2-7, with 11 bases fitting TRBD2. This CDR3 contains 15 residues. Germline CDR1 SGHTA, CDR2 FQGNSA. Trimming removed 5 bases from V and 2 bases from J; junction bases left unmatched: 5. The CDR3 sequence is CASSPASGGTYEQYF. The CDR3 DNA is TGTGCCAGCAGCCCAGCTAGCGGGGGGACCTACGAGCAGTACTTC.

V is TRBV9 and J is TRBJ2-1; D might be TRBD2 (5 bases). The germline V gene has CDR1 SGDLS and CDR2 YYNGEE. V was clipped by 3 bases and J by 4 bases, with 14 bases between them. This CDR3 is built from 15 residues. The CDR3 coding sequence is TGTGCCAGCAGCGCCGATAGCGCCTGGTACAATGAGCAGTTCTTC. Translated, it gives CASSADSAWYNEQFF.

The rearrangement joins TRBV5-1 to TRBJ2-5; TRBD1 is a possible D gene (8 bases). The CDR3 covers 15 residues. CDR1 is SGHRS, CDR2 YFSETQ, per germline. Trimming left V 4 bases short and J 5 bases short, with 18 bases between. This CDR3 is CASSDPTGGGETQYF. CDR3 DNA sequence: TGCGCCAGCAGCGATCCCACAGGGGGAGGGGAGACCCAGTACTTC. The whole variable domain, remainder taken from reference TRBV5-1 and TRBJ2-5, is KAGVTQTPRYLIKTRGQQVTLSCSPISGHRSVSWYQQTPGQGLQFLFEYFSETQRNKGNFPGRFSGRQFSNSRSEMNVSTLELGDSALYLCASSDPTGGGETQYFGPGTRLLVL.

This sequence joins TRBV18 and TRBJ1-5; no reliable D call. Trimming removed 0 bases from V and 4 bases from J, with 4 bases in between. Germline V CDR1 and CDR2: KGHSH, LQKENI. This CDR3 comprises 13 residues. The CDR3 DNA reads as TGTGCCAGCTCACCACCGGAGAATCAGCCCCAGCATTTT. Residues: CASSPPENQPQHF.